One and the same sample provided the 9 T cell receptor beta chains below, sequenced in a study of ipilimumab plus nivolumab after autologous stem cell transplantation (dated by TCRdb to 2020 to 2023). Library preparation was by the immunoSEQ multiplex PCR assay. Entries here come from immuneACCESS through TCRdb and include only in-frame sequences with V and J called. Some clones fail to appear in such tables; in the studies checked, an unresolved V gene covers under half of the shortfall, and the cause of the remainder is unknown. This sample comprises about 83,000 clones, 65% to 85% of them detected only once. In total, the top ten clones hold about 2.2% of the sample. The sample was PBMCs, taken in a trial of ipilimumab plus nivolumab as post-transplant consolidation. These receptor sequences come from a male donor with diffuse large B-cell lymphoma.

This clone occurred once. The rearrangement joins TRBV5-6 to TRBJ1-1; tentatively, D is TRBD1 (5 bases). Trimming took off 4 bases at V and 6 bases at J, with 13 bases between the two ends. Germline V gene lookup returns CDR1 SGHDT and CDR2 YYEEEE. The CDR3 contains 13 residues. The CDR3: CASSPGRQPEAFF. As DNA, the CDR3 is TGTGCCAGCAGCCCGGGACGGCAACCTGAAGCTTTCTTT.

The CDR3 nucleotides are TGTGCCAGCAGCGACCCAGGGGGCTACAATGAGCAGTTCTTC. Protein: CASSDPGGYNEQFF. This chain connects TRBV7-9 to TRBJ2-1; 7 positions match TRBD1. The CDR3 sequence is 14 residues long. Germline CDR1 is SEHNR and CDR2 is FQNEAQ (reference sequence). The V and J ends lost 5 bases and 3 bases, in that order; junction bases with no gene match: 4.

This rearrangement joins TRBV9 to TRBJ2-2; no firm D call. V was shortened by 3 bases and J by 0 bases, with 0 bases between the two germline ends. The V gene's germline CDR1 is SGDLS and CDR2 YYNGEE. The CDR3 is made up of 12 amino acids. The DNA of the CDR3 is TGTGCCAGCAGCGCGAACACCGGGGAGCTGTTTTTT. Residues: CASSANTGELFF.

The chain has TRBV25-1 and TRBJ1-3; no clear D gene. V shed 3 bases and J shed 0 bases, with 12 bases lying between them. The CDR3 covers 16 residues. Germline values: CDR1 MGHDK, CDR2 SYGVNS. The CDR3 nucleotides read TGTGCCAGCAGTGATCCCGTCGGCTTCTCTGGAAACACCATATATTTT. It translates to CASSDPVGFSGNTIYF.

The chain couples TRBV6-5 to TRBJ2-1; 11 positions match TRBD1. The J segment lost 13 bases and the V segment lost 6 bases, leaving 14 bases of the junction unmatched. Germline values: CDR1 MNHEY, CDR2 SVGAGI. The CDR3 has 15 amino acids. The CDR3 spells CASSRRGTGGMEQFF. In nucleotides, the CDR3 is TGTGCCAGCAGCCGGCGCGGGACAGGGGGTATGGAACAGTTCTTC.

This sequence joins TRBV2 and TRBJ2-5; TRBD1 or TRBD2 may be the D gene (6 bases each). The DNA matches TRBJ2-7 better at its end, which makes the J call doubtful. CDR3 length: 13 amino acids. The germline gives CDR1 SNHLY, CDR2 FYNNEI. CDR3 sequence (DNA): TGTGCCACCTCTAAGGGGGGTGGGTACGAGCAGTACTTC. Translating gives CATSKGGGYEQYF.

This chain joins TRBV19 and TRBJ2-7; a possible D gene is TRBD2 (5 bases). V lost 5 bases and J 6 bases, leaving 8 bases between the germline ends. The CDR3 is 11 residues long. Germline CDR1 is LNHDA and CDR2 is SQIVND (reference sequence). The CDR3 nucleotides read TGTGCCAGTAGTTCACGGGGCGAGCAGTACTTC. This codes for CASSSRGEQYF. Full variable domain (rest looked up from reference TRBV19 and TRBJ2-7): DGGITQSPKYLFRKEGQNVTLSCEQNLNHDAMYWYRQDPGQGLRLIYYSQIVNDFQKGDIAEGYSVSREKKESFPLTVTSAQKNPTAFYLCASSSRGEQYFGPGTRLTVT.

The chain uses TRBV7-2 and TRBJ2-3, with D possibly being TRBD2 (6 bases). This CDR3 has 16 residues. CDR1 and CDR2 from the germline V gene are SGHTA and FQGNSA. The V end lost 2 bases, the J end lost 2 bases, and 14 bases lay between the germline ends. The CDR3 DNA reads TGTGCCAGCAGCTTATCCACCGGGGGATACACAGATACGCAGTATTTT. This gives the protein CASSLSTGGYTDTQYF.

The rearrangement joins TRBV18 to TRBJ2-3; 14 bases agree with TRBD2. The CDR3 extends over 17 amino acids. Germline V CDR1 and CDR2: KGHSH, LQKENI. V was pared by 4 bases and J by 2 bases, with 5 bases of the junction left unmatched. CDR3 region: CASSLGTSGGSTDTQYF. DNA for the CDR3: TGTGCCAGCTCACTTGGGACTAGCGGGGGATCCACAGATACGCAGTATTTT.